This TCR beta chain was sequenced for a study of blood T cell repertoires in COVID-19. Looked up from germline, CDR1 is SGHDN and CDR2 is FVKESK. This CDR3 contains 14 residues. Losses at the gene ends were 1 base for V and 6 bases for J; bases not matched to a gene: 6. Generated by immunoSEQ multiplex PCR, the TCRdb table keeps only in-frame clones and is missing some. The sample has 120,000 to 150,000 clones, about nine tenths seen once; the top ten hold 0.75% to 0.95%. Sample: peripheral blood. The TCR comes from a woman in her forties or fifties with acute or convalescent COVID-19. The rearrangement joins TRBV14 to TRBJ2-7, with 7 nucleotides matching TRBD2. The CDR3 nucleotides read TGTGCCAGCAGCCAAGGGCGGGGGTCTGGCGAGCAGTACTTC. Translation: CASSQGRGSGEQYF.